One TCR beta chain is described in this entry. The antigen is undetermined. One end of the junction is discordant with germline, which a read error may explain. Three rounds of nested PCR, following a modified ARM-PCR protocol, produced the TCRbeta library. TCRdb used MiXCR to reprocess the multiplex PCR reads, holding one entry per CDR3 protein. The sample holds under 150,000 distinct CDR3 sequences, 66% seen once. The data were obtained in a study of tumor and adjacent non-tumor tissue in lung cancer. Study at large: The patients, 9 to 11 men and 4 or 5 women, were roughly 30 to 80 with stage I to III disease.

RNA was extracted from bulk tissue without any cell sorting. Regarding the study as a whole: Tumor TCR diversity, when higher, was linked to shorter survival. Top 100 clones took a larger repertoire share in normal lung. TCR diversity was significantly greater in tumor than normal lung tissue.

Germline V CDR1 and CDR2: LGHNA, YNFKEQ. CDR3 length: 11 residues. The TCR was taken from a man aged 55-75 years with small cell lung cancer. The source material was lung tumor tissue. V gene TRBV4-2 combines with J gene TRBJ2-3, with D perhaps TRBD1 (5 bases). This CDR3 is CASSLTDAQYF. CDR3 bases: TGTGCCAGCAGTCTGACAGATGCGCAGTATTTT.